The source of this T cell receptor beta chain is a study of Graves' ophthalmopathy and Graves' hyperthyroidism. This clonotype was detected ten times or more. As yet, its antigen is unknown. General study findings and limits: Sensitivity reached 85% to 90% and specificity 81.08% for a 13-signature model separating ophthalmopathy from stable hyperthyroidism. Most expanded clonotypes from thyroid (those above 0.001 frequency) were also found in blood.

TCR beta CDR3 regions were amplified from RNA transcripts. Scientists carried out first-round RT-PCR using HTBI primers and then a second-round multiplex PCR. TCRdb fed the multiplex PCR reads into MiXCR, producing one record per CDR3 protein. The sample carries more than 1,000,000 distinct CDR3 sequences, approximately 35% recorded once. This CDR3 spans 15 amino acids. Germline CDR1 is SGHVS and CDR2 is FQNEAQ. Trimming removed 1 base at V and 9 bases at J, with 13 bases between. The chain is built from TRBV7-8 and TRBJ1-6, with TRBD1 as a possible D gene (6 bases). This clonotype was sampled from an adult man with Graves' hyperthyroidism. Sequenced material: peripheral blood or thyroid tissue (not recorded which). CDR3 bases: TGTGCCAGCAGCTTAGTTTGGGGCAGGGGTTCACCCCTCCACTTT. Amino acids: CASSLVWGRGSPLHF.